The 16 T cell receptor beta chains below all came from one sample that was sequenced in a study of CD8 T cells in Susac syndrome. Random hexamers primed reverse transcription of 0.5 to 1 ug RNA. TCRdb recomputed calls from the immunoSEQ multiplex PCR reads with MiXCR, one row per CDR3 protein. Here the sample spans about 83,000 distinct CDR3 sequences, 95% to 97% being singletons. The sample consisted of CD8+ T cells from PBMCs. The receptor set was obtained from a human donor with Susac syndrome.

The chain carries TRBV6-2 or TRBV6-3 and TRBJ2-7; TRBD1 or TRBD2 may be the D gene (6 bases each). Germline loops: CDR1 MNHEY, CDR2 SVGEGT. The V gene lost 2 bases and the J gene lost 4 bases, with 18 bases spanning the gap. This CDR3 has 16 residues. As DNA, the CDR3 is TGTGCCAGCAGTTACATCCCCCAGGGGAGGAGATACGAGCAGTACTTC. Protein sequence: CASSYIPQGRRYEQYF.

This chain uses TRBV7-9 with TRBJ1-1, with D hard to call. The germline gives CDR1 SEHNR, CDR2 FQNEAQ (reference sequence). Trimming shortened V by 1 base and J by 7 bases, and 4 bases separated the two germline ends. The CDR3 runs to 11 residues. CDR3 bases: TGTGCCAGCAGCTTAGATGGTGAAGCTTTCTTT. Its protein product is CASSLDGEAFF. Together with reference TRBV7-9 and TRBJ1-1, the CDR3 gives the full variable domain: DTGVSQNPRHKITKRGQNVTFRCDPISEHNRLYWYRQTLGQGPEFLTYFQNEAQLEKSRLLSDRFSAERPKGSFSTLEIQRTEQGDSAMYLCASSLDGEAFFGQGTRLTVV.

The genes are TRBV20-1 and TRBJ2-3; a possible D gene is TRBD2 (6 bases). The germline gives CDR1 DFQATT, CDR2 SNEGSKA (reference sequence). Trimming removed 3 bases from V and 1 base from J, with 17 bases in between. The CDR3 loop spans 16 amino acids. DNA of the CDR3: TGCAGTGCTAGTGGCGGGGACCTGGCGGGCACAGATACGCAGTATTTT. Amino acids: CSASGGDLAGTDTQYF.

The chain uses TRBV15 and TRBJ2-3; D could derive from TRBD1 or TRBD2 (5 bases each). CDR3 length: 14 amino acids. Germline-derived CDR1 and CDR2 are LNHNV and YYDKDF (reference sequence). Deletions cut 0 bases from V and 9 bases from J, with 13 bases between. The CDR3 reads CATSRDVGAETQYF. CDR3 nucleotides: TGTGCCACCAGCAGAGATGTCGGGGCCGAAACGCAGTATTTT.

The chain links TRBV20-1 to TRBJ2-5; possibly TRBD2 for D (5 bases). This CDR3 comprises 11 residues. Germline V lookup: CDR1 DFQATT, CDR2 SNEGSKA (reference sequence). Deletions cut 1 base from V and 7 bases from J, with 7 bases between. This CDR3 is CSARVRGTQYF. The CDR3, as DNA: TGCAGTGCTAGAGTCCGGGGGACCCAGTACTTC.

Here the CDR3 reads CASSPGPGGYEQYV. The CDR3 DNA is TGTGCCAGCAGCCCCGGTCCAGGGGGCTACGAGCAGTACGTC. This chain joins TRBV7-9 and TRBJ2-7; 7 bases match TRBD1. Germline-derived CDR1 and CDR2 are SEHNR and FQNEAQ (reference sequence). The J segment lost 3 bases and the V segment lost 5 bases, leaving 7 bases of the junction unmatched. The CDR3 extends over 14 amino acids.

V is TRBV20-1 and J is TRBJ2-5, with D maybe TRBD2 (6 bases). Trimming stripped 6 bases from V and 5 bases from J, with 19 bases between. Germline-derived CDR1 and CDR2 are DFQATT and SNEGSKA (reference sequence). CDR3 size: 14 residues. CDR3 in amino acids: CSAYGTPKLETQYF. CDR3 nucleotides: TGCAGTGCCTACGGGACTCCAAAACTGGAGACCCAGTACTTC.

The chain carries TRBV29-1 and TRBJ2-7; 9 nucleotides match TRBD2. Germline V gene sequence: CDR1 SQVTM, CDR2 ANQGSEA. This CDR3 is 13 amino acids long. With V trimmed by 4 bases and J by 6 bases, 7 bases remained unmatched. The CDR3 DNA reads TGCAGCGTTGTTGCTCTAGCGGGAAGCGAGCAGTACTTC. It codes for CSVVALAGSEQYF.

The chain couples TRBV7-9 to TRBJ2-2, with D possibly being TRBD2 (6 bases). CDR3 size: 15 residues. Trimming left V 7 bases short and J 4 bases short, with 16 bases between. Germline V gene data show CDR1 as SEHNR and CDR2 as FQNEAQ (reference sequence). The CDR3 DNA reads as TGTGCCAGCACCACCGGGGGAGGAAGCACCGGGGAGCTGTTTTTT. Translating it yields CASTTGGGSTGELFF.

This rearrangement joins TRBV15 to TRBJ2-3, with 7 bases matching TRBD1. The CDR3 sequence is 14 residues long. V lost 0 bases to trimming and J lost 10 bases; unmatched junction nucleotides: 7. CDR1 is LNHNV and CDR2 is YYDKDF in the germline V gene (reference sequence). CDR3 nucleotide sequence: TGTGCCACCAGCAGAGATATGGGACAGCGAGCGCAGTATTTT. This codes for CATSRDMGQRAQYF.

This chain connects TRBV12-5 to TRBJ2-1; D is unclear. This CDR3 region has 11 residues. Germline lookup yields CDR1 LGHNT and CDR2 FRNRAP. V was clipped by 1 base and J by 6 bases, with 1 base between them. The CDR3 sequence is CASGLGNEQFF. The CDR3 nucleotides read TGTGCTAGTGGTTTGGGCAATGAGCAGTTCTTC.

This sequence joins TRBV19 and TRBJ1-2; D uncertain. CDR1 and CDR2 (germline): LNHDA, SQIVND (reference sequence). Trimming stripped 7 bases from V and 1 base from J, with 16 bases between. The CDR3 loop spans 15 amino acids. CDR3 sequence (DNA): TGTGCCAGTAAGCGGGAAGACGGGGTTAACTATGGCTACACCTTC. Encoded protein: CASKREDGVNYGYTF. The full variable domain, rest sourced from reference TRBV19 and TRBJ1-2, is DGGITQSPKYLFRKEGQNVTLSCEQNLNHDAMYWYRQDPGQGLRLIYYSQIVNDFQKGDIAEGYSVSREKKESFPLTVTSAQKNPTAFYLCASKREDGVNYGYTFGSGTRLTVV.

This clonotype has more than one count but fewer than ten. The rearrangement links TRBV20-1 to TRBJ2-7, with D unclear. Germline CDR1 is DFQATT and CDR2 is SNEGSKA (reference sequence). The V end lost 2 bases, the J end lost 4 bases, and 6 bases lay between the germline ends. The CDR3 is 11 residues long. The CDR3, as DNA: TGCAGTGCTAGACGAGAGTACGAGCAGTACTTC. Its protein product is CSARREYEQYF.

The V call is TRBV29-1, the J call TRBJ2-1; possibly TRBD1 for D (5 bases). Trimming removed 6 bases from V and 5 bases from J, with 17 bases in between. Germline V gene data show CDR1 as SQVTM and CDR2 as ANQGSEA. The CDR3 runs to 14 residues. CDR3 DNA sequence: TGCAGCGTCCCTCCTGGGGCAGCTAACAATGAGCAGTTCTTC. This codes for CSVPPGAANNEQFF.

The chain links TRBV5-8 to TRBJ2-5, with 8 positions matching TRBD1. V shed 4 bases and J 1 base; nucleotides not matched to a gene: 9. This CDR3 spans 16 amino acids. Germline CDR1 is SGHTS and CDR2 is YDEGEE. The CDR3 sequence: CASSRRGQGLQETQYF. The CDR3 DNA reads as TGTGCCAGCAGCCGGCGAGGACAGGGCCTCCAAGAGACCCAGTACTTC. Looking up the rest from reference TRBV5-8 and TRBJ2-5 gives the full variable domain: EAGVTQSPTHLIKTRGQQATLRCSPISGHTSVYWYQQALGLGLQFLLWYDEGEERNRGNFPPRFSGRQFPNYSSELNVNALELEDSALYLCASSRRGQGLQETQYFGPGTRLLVL.

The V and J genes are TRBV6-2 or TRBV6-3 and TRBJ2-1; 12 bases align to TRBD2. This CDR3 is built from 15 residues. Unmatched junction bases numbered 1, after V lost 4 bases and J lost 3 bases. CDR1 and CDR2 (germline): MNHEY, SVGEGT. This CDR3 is CASSSTSGGYNEQFF. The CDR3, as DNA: TGTGCCAGCAGTTCGACTAGCGGGGGCTACAATGAGCAGTTCTTC.